This T cell receptor (beta chain) was sequenced in a study of early T cells in non-severe SARS-CoV-2 infection (dated by TCRdb to the early 2020s). Some background on the complete study: Because TCR sequencing was done on bulk RNA from unsorted whole blood, the alpha and beta chains could not be paired.

Cut back by 6 bases and 7 bases, the V and J ends lie 13 bases apart. The CDR3 measures 13 amino acids from cysteine to phenylalanine. Only the CDR3 DNA stays, 39 bases, in frame from base 1. Findings and caveats that apply to the study as a whole: VDJdb matching was skewed toward anti-spike CD8 responses, so virus-specific expansions were likely underestimated and private and CD4 specificities were missed.

Libraries were prepared through 5' RACE. Sequencing took place on a NextSeq 500. To correct for sequencing error and PCR bias, the TCR library protocol tagged individual cDNA molecules with unique molecular identifiers. Both TCR alpha and beta chains were sequenced, and tight co-correlation was observed between alpha and beta sequence abundances in each sample. As for how the authors treated the data: Decombinator V4 was used to perform V gene, J gene and CDR3 annotation of TCR sequences. TCRs were defined as expanded if a significant change between any two time points was detected under a Poisson model with p below 0.0001. TCR abundances were normalised to the total number of TCRs sequenced per sample and expressed as counts per million. MAIT TCRs were defined by TRAV1-2 paired with TRAJ12, TRAJ20 or TRAJ33, and iNKT TCRs by TRAV10 paired with TRAJ18. VDJdb, accessed 1 November 2021, was searched for CMV, EBV and SARS-CoV-2 annotated TCRs, excluding TCRs annotated for multiple antigens. TCRdb reprocessed the public reads (quality trimming at Q25 with fastp, clone calling with MiXCR) and kept in-frame beta chains. Each entry is one CDR3 protein sequence, shown with its most common DNA and genes. TCRdb's processing, not the authors', yielded these V and J calls. This sample is represented by roughly 80,000 distinct CDR3 sequences; less than 8% of them were singletons. 7.8% of the sample belongs to the ten largest clones.

This clonotype was found many times. There is no known antigen for this receptor. Nothing much larger sits one base from this clone, and base qualities are not available. Set within a cohort of healthcare workers in London, UK, this nested case-control study involved weekly PCR testing of nasopharyngeal swabs along with blood sampling. Between 23 and 31 March 2020, the week of the UK lockdown, healthcare workers were enrolled and then followed up weekly for as long as 16 weeks. The specimen sequenced was whole blood. The chain employs TRBV12-3 or TRBV12-4 and TRBJ2-1; the D segment could be TRBD1, given 6 matching bases. This receptor was taken from an adult who was a healthcare worker with PCR-confirmed SARS-CoV-2 infection or an uninfected control (not recorded which). CDR3 region: CASRAGVWNEQFF. The sequenced DNA: TGTGCCAGCAGAGCAGGGGTTTGGAATGAGCAGTTCTTC.